Presented here are 22 T cell receptor beta chains from one specimen sequenced in a study of identical twins. TCRdb passed the 5' RACE reads through MiXCR, listing each CDR3 protein once. This table holds hundreds of thousands of distinct CDR3 sequences, 8.6% found once. The sample was also linked to a second study, of yellow fever vaccine responses in identical twins.

The sequencing sample was made of PBMCs. The receptor source for this set is a woman between 18 and 30 years old in good health.

At least ten counts were recorded for this clonotype. V and J are TRBV12-5 and TRBJ2-1; 12 positions match TRBD2. This CDR3 region has 17 residues. Germline CDR1 reads LGHNT; CDR2 reads FRNRAP. Unmatched junction bases numbered 11, after V lost 1 base and J lost 10 bases. CDR3 nucleotide sequence: TGTGCTAGTGGTTTGGGACTAGCGGGAGCCCGGTCTCGCGAGCAGTTCTTC. It is translated as CASGLGLAGARSREQFF. The full variable domain, its missing parts supplied by reference TRBV12-5 and TRBJ2-1, is DARVTQTPRHKVTEMGQEVTMRCQPILGHNTVFWYRQTMMQGLELLAYFRNRAPLDDSGMPKDRFSAEMPDATLATLKIQPSEPRDSAVYFCASGLGLAGARSREQFFGPGTRLTVL.

This sequence joins TRBV10-3 and TRBJ1-1; 7 positions agree with TRBD1. Losses at the gene ends were 2 bases for V and 1 base for J; bases not matched to a gene: 4. The CDR3 totals 15 residues. In germline, CDR1 is ENHRY, CDR2 SYGVKD. Here the CDR3 DNA reads TGTGCCATCAGTGAGACACAGGGGTCGAACACTGAAGCTTTCTTT. This sequence encodes CAISETQGSNTEAFF.

This clonotype was found a few times. This rearrangement joins TRBV7-2 to TRBJ2-5; D is unresolved. V was shortened by 4 bases and J by 5 bases, with 8 bases between the two germline ends. This CDR3 is built from 12 residues. The germline gives CDR1 SGHTA, CDR2 FQGNSA. The CDR3 loop is CASSSQSETQYF. CDR3 DNA sequence: TGTGCCAGCAGCTCCCAAAGCGAGACCCAGTACTTC.

The rearrangement joins TRBV7-9 to TRBJ1-2, with D possibly matching TRBD1 (5 bases). The CDR3 covers 14 residues. V was clipped by 3 bases and J by 2 bases, with 10 bases between them. Looked up from germline, CDR1 is SEHNR and CDR2 is FQNEAQ (reference sequence). The CDR3, as DNA: TGTGCCAGCAGCTTTCAGGCAGGGAACTATGGCTACACCTTC. Residues: CASSFQAGNYGYTF.

This clonotype was found many times. The CDR3 region has the DNA TGCAGTGCTAGGGGACGGGCCTCCTACGAGCAGTACTTC. Translating it yields CSARGRASYEQYF. This chain joins TRBV20-1 and TRBJ2-7; either TRBD1 or TRBD2 may fit D (5 bases each). The CDR3 sequence is 13 residues long. V was trimmed by 3 bases and J by 0 bases, leaving 9 bases between them. Per the germline V gene, CDR1 is DFQATT and CDR2 is SNEGSKA (reference sequence).

The chain carries TRBV11-2 and TRBJ2-1, with TRBD2 matching 8 bases. This CDR3 contains 16 residues. V was clipped by 4 bases and J by 3 bases; unmatched bases: 8. The germline V gene has CDR1 SGHAT and CDR2 FQNNGV. The CDR3 region is CASSSYSGKSYNEQFF. In DNA, the CDR3 is TGTGCCAGCAGCTCCTATAGCGGGAAAAGCTACAATGAGCAGTTCTTC.

This clonotype was seen a handful of times. J is TRBJ2-5 and V is TRBV5-1, with a weak D call TRBD2 (6 bases). CDR1 and CDR2 from the germline V gene are SGHRS and YFSETQ. The CDR3 sequence is 13 residues long. V dropped 7 bases and J dropped 3 bases, with 13 bases sitting between them. Here the CDR3 reads CASAGGDKETQYF. As DNA, the CDR3 is TGCGCCAGCGCCGGGGGAGATAAAGAGACCCAGTACTTC.

The chain carries TRBV12-3 or TRBV12-4 and TRBJ1-2, with TRBD1 as a possible D gene (6 bases). The CDR3 covers 14 residues. Trimming pared 4 bases from V and 2 bases from J, leaving 11 bases between. The DNA for the CDR3 is TGTGCCAGCAGTTCCGGGACATACAACTATGGCTACACCTTC. This codes for CASSSGTYNYGYTF.

The chain employs TRBV14 and TRBJ2-7; perhaps D is TRBD1 or TRBD2 (6 bases each). The CDR3 is 15 residues long. V was cut by 4 bases and J by 5 bases, with 18 bases left in between. The germline V gene has CDR1 SGHDN and CDR2 FVKESK. In DNA form, the CDR3 reads TGTGCCAGCAGCCCGAGGAAGGGGGGATCCGACGAGCAGTACTTC. Amino acid sequence: CASSPRKGGSDEQYF.

The genes are TRBV6-1 and TRBJ1-6; D call uncertain. V was shortened by 6 bases and J by 6 bases, with 9 bases between the two germline ends. CDR1 and CDR2 (germline): MNHNS, SASEGT. This CDR3 spans 13 amino acids. Here the CDR3 reads CASRDSANSPLHF. The CDR3 DNA reads TGTGCCAGCAGGGATTCAGCTAATTCACCCCTCCACTTT.

The table lists this clonotype with a few counts. The V and J genes are TRBV27 and TRBJ1-2; 10 nucleotides match TRBD1. Germline loops: CDR1 MNHEY, CDR2 SMNVEV (reference sequence). The J segment lost 5 bases and the V segment lost 5 bases, leaving 8 bases of the junction unmatched. The length of the CDR3 is 15 residues. CDR3 nucleotide sequence: TGTGCCAGCAGTCCGAGGGACAGGGGAGGATATGGCTACACCTTC. Amino acid sequence: CASSPRDRGGYGYTF.

This clonotype has ten or more counts. The V call is TRBV6-1, the J call TRBJ2-7; the D is unclear. Germline CDR1 reads MNHNS; CDR2 reads SASEGT. The CDR3 is 16 amino acids. Between the trimmed V and J ends, which lost 6 bases and 0 bases, there was a span of 18 bases. The CDR3 region has the DNA TGTGCCAGCAGGGTTCGAGGCGGCGGCAGCTCCTACGAGCAGTACTTC. It specifies CASRVRGGGSSYEQYF.

The chain has TRBV20-1 and TRBJ2-7; 13 bases fit TRBD2. This CDR3 has 15 amino acids. The germline V gene has CDR1 DFQATT and CDR2 SNEGSKA (reference sequence). Losses at the gene ends were 2 bases for V and 3 bases for J; bases not matched to a gene: 4. The CDR3 protein is CSARSGLAGDYEQYF. CDR3 bases: TGCAGTGCTAGATCCGGACTAGCGGGGGACTACGAGCAGTACTTC.

V and J are TRBV4-3 and TRBJ2-1, with D perhaps being TRBD1 or TRBD2 (7 bases each). V dropped 0 bases and J dropped 7 bases, with 16 bases sitting between them. The CDR3 is made up of 16 amino acids. Germline CDR1 LGHNA, CDR2 YSLEER. CDR3 region: CASSQEGGGRLNEQFF. CDR3 bases: TGCGCCAGCAGCCAAGAAGGGGGCGGGAGATTAAATGAGCAGTTCTTC.

The rearrangement links TRBV6-2 or TRBV6-3 to TRBJ2-1, with D hard to call. V was clipped by 6 bases and J by 2 bases, with 14 bases between them. CDR3 length: 15 residues. The germline gives CDR1 MNHEY, CDR2 SVGEGT. CDR3 sequence reads: CASSQTPTAYNEQFF. The CDR3 nucleotides are TGTGCCAGCAGCCAAACACCAACGGCCTACAATGAGCAGTTCTTC.

This chain's CDR3 is CSPGSWGAGKNIQYF. The CDR3 DNA reads as TGCAGCCCCGGCTCGTGGGGGGCTGGCAAAAACATTCAGTACTTC. The chain combines TRBV20-1 with TRBJ2-4; D assignment may be TRBD1 or TRBD2 (6 bases each). Germline V CDR1 and CDR2: DFQATT, SNEGSKA (reference sequence). The CDR3 extends over 15 amino acids.

This clonotype was recorded a few times. This chain connects TRBV27 to TRBJ2-1; 9 positions match TRBD1. The germline CDR1 and CDR2 sequences are MNHEY and SMNVEV (reference sequence). Unmatched junction bases numbered 6, after V lost 3 bases and J lost 6 bases. This CDR3 comprises 15 residues. The CDR3 loop is CASSLRDREGNEQFF. The CDR3 DNA reads as TGTGCCAGCAGTTTGCGGGACAGGGAAGGCAATGAGCAGTTCTTC.

This clonotype showed up just a few times. V usage is TRBV4-3 and J usage is TRBJ2-2; TRBD2 matches 10 bases. Germline V gene lookup returns CDR1 LGHNA and CDR2 YSLEER. Trimming took 0 bases from V and 6 from J; bases not matched to a gene: 7. The CDR3 spans 17 residues. The CDR3 bases are TGCGCCAGCAGCCAAGATCAAGAACTAGCGGGATCCGGGGAGCTGTTTTTT. Amino acids: CASSQDQELAGSGELFF.

This clonotype was found a few times. This chain connects TRBV7-8 to TRBJ1-1; D gene unclear. V gave up 6 bases and J gave up 4 bases, with 9 bases separating them. Germline V gene sequence: CDR1 SGHVS, CDR2 FQNEAQ. CDR3 length equals 12 residues. The CDR3 DNA is TGTGCCAGCAGAAAGGACGGCACTGAAGCTTTCTTT. Amino acid sequence: CASRKDGTEAFF.

In its sample, this clonotype was seen many times. V and J are TRBV20-1 and TRBJ2-2; 9 bases match TRBD2. The CDR3 covers 19 residues. Germline trimming cut 1 base from V and 7 bases from J; bases unmatched to any gene: 19. CDR1 is DFQATT, CDR2 SNEGSKA, per germline (reference sequence). The CDR3 DNA follows: TGCAGTGCTAGAGGATCCCCAATGCTAGCGGGACCGACGAACGGGGAGCTGTTTTTT. It encodes CSARGSPMLAGPTNGELFF.

This clonotype was observed a few times. The J gene is TRBJ2-3, the V gene TRBV7-9; 8 nucleotides agree with TRBD2. This CDR3 has 15 residues. V lost 6 bases and J lost 2; bases outside the gene matches: 7. Germline V gene lookup returns CDR1 SEHNR and CDR2 FQNEAQ (reference sequence). CDR3 protein: CASRTTSGLTDTQYF. DNA for the CDR3: TGTGCCAGCAGGACTACTAGCGGCCTCACAGATACGCAGTATTTT.

The chain combines TRBV5-1 with TRBJ2-7; no reliable D call. The length of the CDR3 is 13 residues. V was cut by 1 base and J by 0 bases, with 5 bases left in between. The germline V gene encodes CDR1 SGHRS and CDR2 YFSETQ. The CDR3 spells CASSLTHSYEQYF. The CDR3 DNA follows: TGCGCCAGCAGCTTGACGCACTCCTACGAGCAGTACTTC.